The following is a T cell receptor beta chain sequence with its context. This specimen belongs to a study of control samples from healthy donors and cancer patients. Using immunoSEQ multiplex PCR, the repertoire was profiled, and TCRdb retains in-frame clones only, with some absent. The table has 150,000 to 200,000 clones, 95% to 96% seen once; the top ten hold approximately 1%. The CDR3 runs 15 residues. In germline, CDR1 is MDHEN, CDR2 SYDVKM. V was clipped by 3 bases and J by 0 bases, with 12 bases between them. Input material: blood. The chain recombines TRBV28 with TRBJ2-7; a possible D gene is TRBD2 (6 bases). The TCR was taken from a woman under 40 in good health. This CDR3 reads CASSFPRDSSYEQYF. CDR3 DNA sequence: TGTGCCAGCAGTTTTCCCCGGGACTCCTCCTACGAGCAGTACTTC.